This note documents a single TCR beta chain sequence. Its specific antigen is unknown. No much larger clone exists at a distance of one base, and base qualities are not known. The sample belongs to a study of T cell repertoires in cytomegalovirus infection (dated 2019 in TCRdb). Turning to the overall study: The peptide stimulations were aimed at well-studied HLA-B-restricted epitopes as well as recently identified HLA-C-restricted CMV epitopes, whose presentation resists viral immunomodulation. The HLA type of each donor mattered for the analysis, because public TCR beta signatures pointed to carriage of CMV infection along with the matching HLA type. Results and caveats for the whole study, not just this receptor: In the ex vivo response, HLA-C-restricted CMV-specific TCR beta clonotypes were dominant, and in two of eight donors the single most frequent clonotype came from this HLA-C-restricted group. Cumulative frequency of public TCR beta family members discriminated carriers of CMV infection plus the relevant HLA type in this cohort and an independent approximately 340-donor cohort.

The sample's treatment or condition label, decoded: in vitro stimulation with specific CMV peptide epitopes to enrich CMV-specific T cells. V lost 6 bases and J lost 0 bases, and the count of bases not matched to a germline gene is 9. The CDR3, cysteine through phenylalanine, is 16 amino acids long. Only the CDR3 region is kept as DNA, spanning 48 bases read in frame from base 1. Via the germline V gene (reference sequence), CDR1 is SGHNT and CDR2 YYREEE. Sequencing used an Illumina HiSeq 1500. TCRdb trimmed public reads at Q25 via fastp, called clones via MiXCR and kept in-frame beta chains. For every CDR3 protein sequence, its rows merge into one entry that carries the most common genes and DNA. The sample data list about 480,000 distinct CDR3 sequences, and 33% of these were observed just once. The ten largest clones add up to around a sixth of the sample.

The chain is encoded by TRBV5-4 joined to TRBJ2-3; 8 nucleotides in the junction match TRBD2. This clonotype was obtained from a human donor in good health (CMV status not recorded). Some clones in this sample may be carry-over from other donors' samples. This sample comprised cultured PBMCs, obtained from culture after CMV antigen stimulation. The DNA sequence follows: TGTGCCAGCACCCCCGGGAGGGCTTTAAGCACAGATACGCAGTATTTT. It translates as CASTPGRALSTDTQYF.